This T cell receptor (beta chain) stems from a study of identical twins (dated by TCRdb to the mid-2010s). Looking at the study overall: The study deep-sequenced TCR alpha and beta repertoires from monozygotic twins, unrelated adults of various ages and cord blood to test whether fetal clonotypes persist. To rule out contamination, the twin experiments were replicated at different times with different library preparation protocols.

In the case of this clonotype: Its antigen has not been determined. No per-base quality is available; no much larger clone lies one base away.

The CDR3, cysteine through phenylalanine, is 15 amino acids long. Only the CDR3 DNA stays, 45 bases, in frame from base 1. Trimming costs V 0 bases and J 4 bases, and their ends lie 12 bases apart. The germline V gene specifies SGHAT as CDR1 and FQNNGV as CDR2. Library creation used 5' RACE. Sequenced using an Illumina HiSeq 2000. A universal primer binding site was introduced by template switching, and a unique molecular identifier was present in the final cDNA, enabling accurate counting of TCR cDNA molecules. First-strand cDNA for TCR alpha and beta chains was synthesized from specific primers in the conserved constant-segment region. To control for contamination, each cDNA library was double barcoded with a SMART-Mk sample barcode plus Illumina barcodes. TruSeq adapter sequences, together with Illumina sample barcodes, were added in two successive PCR steps. The Illumina HiSeq platform was used with custom primers to sequence TCR alpha and beta cDNA libraries. As for how the authors treated the data: Unique molecular identifiers were extracted from raw reads with MiGEC, and CDR3 positions were determined with MiXCR. For each individual, recombination models were inferred using an EM algorithm with the repgenHMM and IGoR tools. The tcR package in R was used for shared clonotype analysis, with sharing normalized by the product of cloneset sizes. To study raw recombination free of thymic and clonal selection effects, out-of-frame nonproductive sequences were analyzed. TCRdb redid the processing of the public reads, applying fastp at Q25 and MiXCR, and retained in-frame beta chains. Entries are consolidated by CDR3 protein sequence, retaining the most common genes and DNA. Here the V and J calls rest on TCRdb's processing, not on the authors' analysis. In this sample the table shows roughly 350,000 distinct CDR3 sequences, approximately 13% of which occur a single time. The biggest ten clones account for 6% to 9% of the sample.

All donors were healthy Caucasians. The twin cohort comprised three pairs of female monozygotic twins, all aged roughly 18 to 30 years. Positive isolation kits from Invitrogen were used to isolate CD4+ and CD8+ T cell populations. Findings and caveats that apply to the study as a whole: Fewer insertions were carried by abundant cord blood beta clonotypes; a weaker similar trend was observed in young adult naive repertoires, while no such trend was observed in memory repertoires. In beta out-of-frame sequences, excess twin sharing was weaker, because having fewer shared sequences lowered the signal-to-noise ratio. Compared with coincidental sharing between unrelated individuals, an excess of low generation-probability sequences was observed among out-of-frame TCR alpha sequences shared between twins. Out-of-frame TCR alpha sharing in monozygotic twins was systematically underestimated by recombination models, whereas sharing between unrelated individuals was in agreement with the recombination models. Invariant T cells such as MAIT and iNKT could partly confound zero-insertion analyses, though diverse VJ usage argued against this for most clonotypes. Because the same donors could not be followed over many years, the conclusions relied on cross-sectional statistical analysis.

This sample also belongs to another study, concerning yellow fever vaccine responses in identical twins. As the second study states: The authors reported that the T cell response to vaccination in identical twins appeared partly convergent and partly personalized. The study precisely tracked vaccine-responding T cell clones in identical twins.

The sequence derives from a woman aged 18-30 years in good health. Input material: CD8+ T cells sorted from blood. The V gene is TRBV11-2 and the J gene is TRBJ2-5; TRBD1 is a weak D gene call, 6 bases matching. The DNA reads as follows: TGTGCCAGCAGCTTAGAACAGGGAATGTTAGAGACCCAGTACTTC. It is translated as CASSLEQGMLETQYF.